This is a list of T cell receptor beta chains from one sample in a study of cytomegalovirus exposure and HLA in healthy donors. The assay was immunoSEQ multiplex PCR, and TCRdb's table has in-frame clones only and misses some. The repertoire holds about 190,000 clones, with 86% as singletons. Material for sequencing was PBMCs. Receptor source: a young woman in good health and CMV-seronegative. Each CDR3 is given with its conserved first and last residue. A D gene is named only where the DNA matches it firmly. Clone size appears in some rows only: once, few, many, or a class for an expanded clone.

J gene: TRBJ2-6; D gene: TRBD1; V gene: TRBV10-3; clone size: NA; CDR3 DNA: TGTGCCATCAGTGATAAGACAGGGGCAAGCTCTGGGGCCAACGTCCTGACTTTC; CDR3 protein: CAISDKTGASSGANVLTF
J gene: TRBJ1-1; D gene: NA; V gene: TRBV28; clone size: NA; CDR3 DNA: TGTGCCAGCAGTTTCCCCGGACAGCCGAACACTGAAGCTTTCTTT; CDR3 protein: CASSFPGQPNTEAFF
J gene: TRBJ1-1; D gene: NA; V gene: TRBV27; clone size: once; CDR3 DNA: TGTGCCAGCAGTCCCGCCCTTCAACAGGGAGCTTTCTTT; CDR3 protein: CASSPALQQGAFF
J gene: TRBJ1-2; D gene: TRBD1; V gene: TRBV5-6; clone size: NA; CDR3 DNA: TGTGCCAGCAGTGATACCCAGGGGGCGATTTCCTATGGCTACACCTTC; CDR3 protein: CASSDTQGAISYGYTF
J gene: TRBJ1-2; D gene: TRBD1; V gene: TRBV6-5; clone size: NA; CDR3 DNA: TGTGCCAGCAGGAAAACACAGGGGGCTTATGGCTACACCTTC; CDR3 protein: CASRKTQGAYGYTF
J gene: TRBJ1-1; D gene: NA; V gene: TRBV7-8; clone size: few; CDR3 DNA: TGTGCCAGCAGCTTATTCCCCCCAGGGCCGAACACTGAAGCTTTCTTT; CDR3 protein: CASSLFPPGPNTEAFF
J gene: TRBJ1-2; D gene: TRBD1; V gene: TRBV7-8; clone size: many; CDR3 DNA: TGTGCCAGCATCCCCTTCGGGCAGGGGGCGAGCGGCTACACCTTC; CDR3 protein: CASIPFGQGASGYTF
J gene: TRBJ1-2; D gene: NA; V gene: TRBV5-6; clone size: few; CDR3 DNA: TGTGCCAGCAGCTTGGACAGGGTGGAGTATGGCTACACCTTC; CDR3 protein: CASSLDRVEYGYTF
J gene: TRBJ2-2; D gene: TRBD1; V gene: TRBV5-4; clone size: NA; CDR3 DNA: TGTGCCAGCAGCTTGACAGGGGGGTACACCGGGGAGCTGTTTTTT; CDR3 protein: CASSLTGGYTGELFF
J gene: TRBJ1-2; D gene: NA; V gene: TRBV5-1; clone size: NA; CDR3 DNA: TGCGCCAGCAGCTTGGAAGTGAGCTCCGGGGGCTACACCTTC; CDR3 protein: CASSLEVSSGGYTF
J gene: TRBJ2-1; D gene: TRBD2; V gene: TRBV27; clone size: NA; CDR3 DNA: TGTGCCAGCAGTTGGACTAGCGGGAGCCCTTACAATGAGCAGTTCTTC; CDR3 protein: CASSWTSGSPYNEQFF
J gene: TRBJ2-7; D gene: NA; V gene: TRBV6-5; clone size: NA; CDR3 DNA: TGTGCCAGCAGAGTCGGATCAGGGGCCTACGAGCAGTACTTC; CDR3 protein: CASRVGSGAYEQYF
J gene: TRBJ2-1; D gene: NA; V gene: TRBV5-1; clone size: NA; CDR3 DNA: TGCGCCAGCAGCTCGGGGTCGTGGAACGAGCAGTTCTTC; CDR3 protein: CASSSGSWNEQFF
J gene: TRBJ1-1; D gene: NA; V gene: TRBV7-9; clone size: few; CDR3 DNA: TGTGCCAGCAGCCCCGAGGGGGTGAGAAACACTGAAGCTTTCTTT; CDR3 protein: CASSPEGVRNTEAFF
J gene: TRBJ2-2; D gene: NA; V gene: TRBV7-3; clone size: NA; CDR3 DNA: TGTGCCAGCAGCTTAAAGCCCTTAGGACTTTTCACCGGGGAGCTGTTTTTT; CDR3 protein: CASSLKPLGLFTGELFF
J gene: TRBJ2-3; D gene: TRBD1; V gene: TRBV5-1; clone size: NA; CDR3 DNA: TGCGCCAGCAGCCACAGGGGGCCCACAGATACGCAGTATTTT; CDR3 protein: CASSHRGPTDTQYF
J gene: TRBJ1-2; D gene: TRBD1; V gene: TRBV7-9; clone size: NA; CDR3 DNA: TGTGCCAGCAGCTTAGTCGCACTCTCCGCAGGGGGCCTAAACTATGGCTACACCTTC; CDR3 protein: CASSLVALSAGGLNYGYTF
J gene: TRBJ1-4; D gene: NA; V gene: TRBV5-6; clone size: NA; CDR3 DNA: TGTGCCAGCAGCCACTTCCTCGCCCGGGACTCTAATGAAAAACTGTTTTTT; CDR3 protein: CASSHFLARDSNEKLFF
J gene: TRBJ2-3; D gene: NA; V gene: TRBV9; clone size: NA; CDR3 DNA: TGTGCCAGCAGCGTAGGCGTAGGCACAGATACGCAGTATTTT; CDR3 protein: CASSVGVGTDTQYF
J gene: TRBJ2-1; D gene: NA; V gene: TRBV18; clone size: NA; CDR3 DNA: TGTGCCAGCTCACCACCCAACGAACTGTACAATGAGCAGTTCTTC; CDR3 protein: CASSPPNELYNEQFF
J gene: TRBJ2-7; D gene: NA; V gene: TRBV11-2; clone size: NA; CDR3 DNA: TGTGCCAGCAGCTTTGATCCCGGGAGCGTCTACGAGCAGTACTTC; CDR3 protein: CASSFDPGSVYEQYF
J gene: TRBJ2-2; D gene: NA; V gene: TRBV12-5; clone size: NA; CDR3 DNA: TGTGCTAGTGGGGTCGGCGGGGAGCTGTTTTTT; CDR3 protein: CASGVGGELFF
J gene: TRBJ1-5; D gene: TRBD1; V gene: TRBV13; clone size: NA; CDR3 DNA: TGTGCCAGCAGCTTCGGACAGGGGGTTAACAATCAGCCCCAGCATTTT; CDR3 protein: CASSFGQGVNNQPQHF
J gene: TRBJ2-3; D gene: NA; V gene: TRBV5-1; clone size: NA; CDR3 DNA: TGCGCCAGCAGCTTGGAAAGCCGTACAGATACGCAGTATTTT; CDR3 protein: CASSLESRTDTQYF
J gene: TRBJ2-3; D gene: TRBD2; V gene: TRBV12-5; clone size: NA; CDR3 DNA: TGTGCTAGTGGTTTGGTAGAGACTAGCGGAAGCACAGATACGCAGTATTTT; CDR3 protein: CASGLVETSGSTDTQYF
J gene: TRBJ1-6; D gene: NA; V gene: TRBV25-1; clone size: NA; CDR3 DNA: TGTGCCAGCAGTGAATTGAGGTCGGGGAATTCACCCCTCCACTTT; CDR3 protein: CASSELRSGNSPLHF
J gene: TRBJ2-7; D gene: TRBD1; V gene: TRBV5-6; clone size: once; CDR3 DNA: TGTGCCAGCAGCACCGGGACAGGGGTCTACGAGCAGTACTTC; CDR3 protein: CASSTGTGVYEQYF
J gene: TRBJ1-5; D gene: TRBD1; V gene: TRBV7-8; clone size: few; CDR3 DNA: TGTGCCAGCAGCTTACAAATCCTGGCGTGGCAGGGGGCCGGCAATCAGCCCCAGCATTTT; CDR3 protein: CASSLQILAWQGAGNQPQHF
J gene: TRBJ2-2; D gene: NA; V gene: TRBV18; clone size: NA; CDR3 DNA: TGTGCCAGCTCACCGGTTCCAGGGGAGAACACCGGGGAGCTGTTTTTT; CDR3 protein: CASSPVPGENTGELFF
J gene: TRBJ1-5; D gene: NA; V gene: TRBV6-1; clone size: NA; CDR3 DNA: TGTGCCAGCAGTTTACAGGGTAGTAGCAATCAGCCCCAGCATTTT; CDR3 protein: CASSLQGSSNQPQHF
J gene: TRBJ2-7; D gene: TRBD2; V gene: TRBV7-9; clone size: NA; CDR3 DNA: TGTGCCAGCAGCTCTGGACTAGCGGGGATCTACGAGCAGTACTTC; CDR3 protein: CASSSGLAGIYEQYF
J gene: TRBJ1-6; D gene: NA; V gene: TRBV5-1; clone size: NA; CDR3 DNA: TGCGCCAGCAGCCAAGAAGGCCAGGGGCAGAATTCACCCCTCCACTTT; CDR3 protein: CASSQEGQGQNSPLHF
J gene: TRBJ1-5; D gene: NA; V gene: TRBV12-5; clone size: NA; CDR3 DNA: TGTGCTAGTGGTCCAAGTACAGGGAATAGCAATCAGCCCCAGCATTTT; CDR3 protein: CASGPSTGNSNQPQHF
J gene: TRBJ2-5; D gene: TRBD1; V gene: TRBV5-1; clone size: NA; CDR3 DNA: TGCGCCAGCAGCTTGAGTGGACAGGGGGCTGAGACCCAGTACTTC; CDR3 protein: CASSLSGQGAETQYF
J gene: TRBJ2-2; D gene: TRBD1; V gene: TRBV18; clone size: few; CDR3 DNA: TGTGCCAGCTCACCACCGGGACAGGGAAACACCGGGGAGCTGTTTTTT; CDR3 protein: CASSPPGQGNTGELFF
J gene: TRBJ2-1; D gene: TRBD2; V gene: TRBV2; clone size: once; CDR3 DNA: TGTGCCAGCAGTGGCGGGAGGTCTAGCGGGAGTTTCAATGAGCAGTTCTTC; CDR3 protein: CASSGGRSSGSFNEQFF
J gene: TRBJ1-1; D gene: NA; V gene: TRBV29-1; clone size: NA; CDR3 DNA: TGCAGCGTTGATCTTGGTTCAGGGGAAGCTTTCTTT; CDR3 protein: CSVDLGSGEAFF
J gene: TRBJ1-2; D gene: TRBD1; V gene: TRBV7-9; clone size: NA; CDR3 DNA: TGTGCCAGCAGCTTAGGGACAGGGCAGGACTATGGCTACACCTTC; CDR3 protein: CASSLGTGQDYGYTF
J gene: TRBJ2-5; D gene: NA; V gene: TRBV7-9; clone size: NA; CDR3 DNA: TGTGCCAGCAGCTTGGAGCAAGAGACCCAGTACTTC; CDR3 protein: CASSLEQETQYF
J gene: TRBJ1-1; D gene: TRBD1; V gene: TRBV7-9; clone size: NA; CDR3 DNA: TGTGCCAGCAGCGGACAGGGGATTTTCGGAGCTTTCTTT; CDR3 protein: CASSGQGIFGAFF
J gene: TRBJ1-4; D gene: NA; V gene: TRBV14; clone size: NA; CDR3 DNA: TGTGCCAGCAGCCTTCCGACAGGCCCAATGAAGGAACTGTTTTTT; CDR3 protein: CASSLPTGPMKELFF
J gene: TRBJ2-5; D gene: TRBD2; V gene: TRBV5-1; clone size: NA; CDR3 DNA: TGCGCCAGCAGCAGGACTAGCGGGGGTGCACAAGAGACCCAGTACTTC; CDR3 protein: CASSRTSGGAQETQYF
J gene: TRBJ2-7; D gene: TRBD2; V gene: TRBV18; clone size: NA; CDR3 DNA: TGTGCCAGCTCACCCAAACTAGCGGGGGGATCCTACGAGCAGTACTTC; CDR3 protein: CASSPKLAGGSYEQYF
J gene: TRBJ2-6; D gene: TRBD2; V gene: TRBV18; clone size: NA; CDR3 DNA: TGTGCCAGCTCACCACCGTTGGTAGCGGGGGCTGGGGCCAACGTCCTGACTTTC; CDR3 protein: CASSPPLVAGAGANVLTF
J gene: TRBJ2-7; D gene: NA; V gene: TRBV7-9; clone size: NA; CDR3 DNA: TGTGCCAGCAGCTCAACTGCCCCACTAAGCGTGCCCTACGAGCAGTACTTC; CDR3 protein: CASSSTAPLSVPYEQYF
J gene: TRBJ2-2; D gene: TRBD1; V gene: TRBV23-1; clone size: NA; CDR3 DNA: TGCGCCACCACCCTGGGACAGGGGATCACCGGGGAGCTGTTTTTT; CDR3 protein: CATTLGQGITGELFF
J gene: TRBJ2-7; D gene: NA; V gene: TRBV9; clone size: NA; CDR3 DNA: TGTGCCAGCAGCGAAGGACATACCTACGAGCAGTACTTC; CDR3 protein: CASSEGHTYEQYF
J gene: TRBJ1-2; D gene: NA; V gene: TRBV5-7; clone size: NA; CDR3 DNA: TGTGCCAGCAGCCCGGCGGGGGCCGGGTTCCCTGGAGGCTACACCTTC; CDR3 protein: CASSPAGAGFPGGYTF
J gene: TRBJ1-1; D gene: NA; V gene: TRBV5-1; clone size: NA; CDR3 DNA: TGCGCCAGCAGCTTGGTTGGAGTGAACACTGAAGCTTTCTTT; CDR3 protein: CASSLVGVNTEAFF
J gene: TRBJ1-2; D gene: NA; V gene: TRBV11-2; clone size: once; CDR3 DNA: TGTGCCAGCAGCTTGAGAGGTGAACTCTATGGCTACACCTTC; CDR3 protein: CASSLRGELYGYTF
J gene: TRBJ1-3; D gene: TRBD1; V gene: TRBV5-1; clone size: NA; CDR3 DNA: TGCGCCAGCAGCTTGAGCCAGGGGGCTGGTGGAAACACCATATATTTT; CDR3 protein: CASSLSQGAGGNTIYF
J gene: TRBJ1-2; D gene: TRBD1; V gene: TRBV6-5; clone size: NA; CDR3 DNA: TGTGCCAGCAGTAGGGGACAGCTCTATGGCTACACCTTC; CDR3 protein: CASSRGQLYGYTF
J gene: TRBJ2-5; D gene: NA; V gene: TRBV18; clone size: NA; CDR3 DNA: TGTGCCAGCTCACCGGACTCCTTTTTGTACCAAGAGACCCAGTACTTC; CDR3 protein: CASSPDSFLYQETQYF
J gene: TRBJ1-1; D gene: NA; V gene: TRBV6-1; clone size: NA; CDR3 DNA: TGTGCCAGCATCCGACAGGCCATGAACACTGAAGCTTTCTTT; CDR3 protein: CASIRQAMNTEAFF
J gene: TRBJ2-1; D gene: NA; V gene: TRBV6-4; clone size: NA; CDR3 DNA: TGTGCCAGCAGTAACGGGACAAGCCACAATGAGCAGTTCTTC; CDR3 protein: CASSNGTSHNEQFF
J gene: TRBJ2-3; D gene: TRBD2; V gene: TRBV11-3; clone size: NA; CDR3 DNA: TGTGCCAGCAGCCGCCGGACTAGCGGGGGCAGCACAGATACGCAGTATTTT; CDR3 protein: CASSRRTSGGSTDTQYF
J gene: TRBJ1-4; D gene: TRBD1; V gene: TRBV27; clone size: NA; CDR3 DNA: TGTGCCAGCAGTTACAGGGGGACTCCGAGCCTCAATGAAAAACTGTTTTTT; CDR3 protein: CASSYRGTPSLNEKLFF
J gene: TRBJ1-2; D gene: TRBD1; V gene: TRBV7-9; clone size: NA; CDR3 DNA: TGTGCCAGCAGCTCCGACCCCCGGGACAGGGGTTCCTATGGCTACACCTTC; CDR3 protein: CASSSDPRDRGSYGYTF
J gene: TRBJ1-1; D gene: TRBD1; V gene: TRBV27; clone size: NA; CDR3 DNA: TGTGCCACCAAGGACAGGGGGGCAACTGAAGCTTTCTTT; CDR3 protein: CATKDRGATEAFF
J gene: TRBJ2-2; D gene: NA; V gene: TRBV5-1; clone size: NA; CDR3 DNA: TGCGCCAGCAGTTTCCCCGGGGGCGGGGGCACCGGGGAGCTGTTTTTT; CDR3 protein: CASSFPGGGGTGELFF